The source of this T cell receptor beta chain is a study of glioma-infiltrating T cells. After removal of 6 bases from V and 0 bases from J, the junction contained 5 bases not matched to a gene. CDR1 MNHEY and CDR2 SVGEGT come from the germline V gene. The CDR3 length is 16 residues. The iRepertoire nested amplicon-rescue multiplex PCR amplified TCR alpha and beta CDR3s from RNA. Input was about 100-450 ng of tissue mRNA or PBMC total RNA. MiXCR, run by TCRdb on the multiplex PCR reads, gives a single entry per CDR3 protein. The repertoire includes 170,000 or so distinct CDR3 sequences, more than 35% of them detected once, and around 5% sits in the top ten. To note about this clonotype: Its antigen is undetermined. A much larger clonotype is one base distant, so this may be a read error.

Overall study findings and caveats: Above-expected tissue-blood divergence occurred in all gliomas, most in low-grade ones. CDR3 overlap between tissue and blood was very small.

The material sequenced was glioma tissue, nonneoplastic brain tissue, or PBMCs (not recorded which). The rearrangement links TRBV6-2 or TRBV6-3 to TRBJ2-6, with 7 bases lining up with TRBD2. The receptor's source is a human donor with low-grade glioma or glioblastoma, undergoing nonglioma brain surgery, or in good health (not recorded which). The CDR3 loop is CASSLGEGSGANVLTF. The CDR3 coding sequence is TGTGCCAGCAGCTTAGGGGAGGGCTCTGGGGCCAACGTCCTGACTTTC.